These 23 T cell receptor beta chains originate from one sample sequenced in a study of blood T cell repertoires in COVID-19. Measured with immunoSEQ multiplex PCR; TCRdb has only the in-frame clones, and not every one. The data show 200,000 to 250,000 clones, roughly nine tenths seen once. The sample taken for sequencing was peripheral blood. The receptors stem from a woman aged 45-65 years with acute or convalescent COVID-19.

This rearrangement joins TRBV18 to TRBJ1-5; D is possibly TRBD1 (6 bases). CDR1 and CDR2 from the germline V gene are KGHSH and LQKENI. The CDR3 totals 14 residues. V was pared by 4 bases and J by 4 bases, with 11 bases between. Here the CDR3 DNA reads TGTGCCAGCTCACTTCGGACAGATAATCAGCCCCAGCATTTT. Residues: CASSLRTDNQPQHF.

This clone is a singleton in its sample. The gene calls are TRBV27 and TRBJ2-3; D not certain. The CDR3 is 15 amino acids. V lost 0 bases to trimming and J lost 2 bases, with 9 bases between them. Germline CDR1 MNHEY, CDR2 SMNVEV (reference sequence). CDR3 protein: CASSLSPWATDTQYF. The CDR3 DNA follows: TGTGCCAGCAGTTTATCTCCGTGGGCCACAGATACGCAGTATTTT.

In its sample, this clone was seen a few times. The CDR3 DNA sequence: TGTGCCAGCAGCTTTTCAGTAAGCACTGAAGCTTTCTTT. Translated: CASSFSVSTEAFF. This chain connects TRBV7-2 to TRBJ1-1; no firm D call. This CDR3 region has 13 residues. Trimming removed 3 bases at V and 4 bases at J, with 9 bases between. Germline V gene data show CDR1 as SGHTA and CDR2 as FQGNSA.

This clone was counted only a few times. The V gene is TRBV2, the J gene TRBJ1-2, with no clear D. CDR1 and CDR2 (germline): SNHLY, FYNNEI. Between the trimmed V and J ends, which lost 0 bases and 4 bases, there was a span of 9 bases. The CDR3 is made up of 14 amino acids. The DNA for the CDR3 is TGTGCCAGCAGTGAAGCACACCTTGGCTATGGCTACACCTTC. This sequence encodes CASSEAHLGYGYTF.

Here the CDR3 DNA reads TGCGCCAGCAGCCAGGGACAGGGGGCGAATTCACCCCTCCACTTT. This encodes CASSQGQGANSPLHF. V is TRBV4-1 and J is TRBJ1-6; 12 positions match TRBD1. The V segment lost 3 bases and the J segment 7 bases; nucleotides outside the gene matches: 1. The V gene's germline CDR1 is MGHRA and CDR2 YSYEKL. The CDR3 sequence is 15 residues long.

This rearrangement joins TRBV15 to TRBJ2-2; the match to TRBD1 covers 10 bases. Trimming took 2 bases from V and 0 from J; bases not matched to a gene: 9. The CDR3 loop spans 19 amino acids. Germline lookup yields CDR1 LNHNV and CDR2 YYDKDF (reference sequence). The DNA of the CDR3 is TGTGCCACCAGCAGATACCGACAGGGGGCCTTCGCGAACACCGGGGAGCTGTTTTTT. As protein: CATSRYRQGAFANTGELFF.

The chain recombines TRBV19 with TRBJ2-7; TRBD1 is a possible D gene (5 bases). Germline V CDR1 and CDR2: LNHDA, SQIVND (reference sequence). This CDR3 has 15 amino acids. The germline V and J ends were trimmed by 6 bases and 0 bases, with 15 bases remaining between them. CDR3 amino acids: CASSRSGASSYEQYF. The CDR3 bases are TGTGCCAGTAGCCGAAGTGGGGCTAGCTCCTACGAGCAGTACTTC.

The J gene is TRBJ1-5, the V gene TRBV5-6, with a weak D call TRBD1 (5 bases). CDR3 size: 14 residues. Germline V gene lookup returns CDR1 SGHDT and CDR2 YYEEEE. The V and J ends lost 0 bases and 5 bases respectively, with 9 bases between them. In DNA form, the CDR3 reads TGTGCCAGCAGCTTGGTAGGGGTAGATCAGCCCCAGCATTTT. This encodes CASSLVGVDQPQHF.

The chain employs TRBV6-5 and TRBJ1-1; the match to TRBD1 covers 11 bases. The trim removed 6 bases at V and 4 bases at J, leaving 7 bases unmatched. Germline loops: CDR1 MNHEY, CDR2 SVGAGI. This CDR3 has 15 amino acids. CDR3 sequence (DNA): TGTGCCAGCAGACCCGGACAGGGGGCCATCACTGAAGCTTTCTTT. It translates to CASRPGQGAITEAFF.

The J gene is TRBJ2-7, the V gene TRBV7-9; possible D gene TRBD1, 6 bases. Germline CDR1 SEHNR, CDR2 FQNEAQ (reference sequence). The CDR3 loop spans 15 amino acids. V was pared by 1 base and J by 5 bases, with 15 bases between. The DNA for the CDR3 is TGTGCCAGCAGCTTAGTTGACAGGTTACTGGACGAGCAGTACTTC. Its protein product is CASSLVDRLLDEQYF.

The chain recombines TRBV5-1 with TRBJ2-1; TRBD2 matches 13 bases. The CDR3 has 17 residues. Germline V gene data show CDR1 as SGHRS and CDR2 as YFSETQ. Germline trimming cut 4 bases from V and 9 bases from J; bases unmatched to any gene: 13. The CDR3: CASSPGTSGAVLGEQFF. The DNA for the CDR3 is TGCGCCAGCAGCCCAGGGACTAGCGGGGCGGTCCTCGGTGAGCAGTTCTTC.

This clone came up once. The V gene is TRBV7-9, the J gene TRBJ1-3; 7 bases map to TRBD1. The CDR3 covers 15 residues. The V gene's germline CDR1 is SEHNR and CDR2 FQNEAQ (reference sequence). V was clipped by 1 base and J by 2 bases; unmatched bases: 2. CDR3 sequence (DNA): TGTGCCAGCAGCTTAGGAGGGGGCCCTGGAAACACCATATATTTT. It specifies CASSLGGGPGNTIYF.

The chain links TRBV7-9 to TRBJ2-1; D remains ambiguous. Trimming cost V 4 bases and J 9 bases, with 13 bases left between them. This CDR3 comprises 13 residues. The germline CDR1 and CDR2 sequences are SEHNR and FQNEAQ (reference sequence). The CDR3 sequence: CASSSMRHSEQFF. CDR3 in DNA: TGTGCCAGCAGCTCCATGCGGCATAGTGAGCAGTTCTTC.

The chain couples TRBV9 to TRBJ1-1, with 7 bases aligning to TRBD1. The CDR3 is 16 residues long. Germline assignment: CDR1 SGDLS and CDR2 YYNGEE. V lost 0 bases, J lost 4 bases, and 9 bases stayed unmatched. CDR3 sequence (DNA): TGTGCCAGCAGCGTAGTTGGAGGGGGCAAGGCCACTGAAGCTTTCTTT. The encoded protein is CASSVVGGGKATEAFF.

This clone was observed once. This chain uses TRBV18 with TRBJ1-2; D is unresolved. This CDR3 contains 11 residues. V was clipped by 8 bases and J by 3 bases, with 7 bases between them. Germline V CDR1 and CDR2: KGHSH, LQKENI. The CDR3 DNA follows: TGTGCCAGCACGCAGGACTATGGCTACACCTTC. Amino acid sequence: CASTQDYGYTF.

The CDR3 loop is CSASYTQGFLYEQYF. The DNA of the CDR3 is TGCAGTGCTAGTTACACCCAGGGATTTCTCTACGAGCAGTACTTC. The chain links TRBV20-1 to TRBJ2-7; tentatively, D is TRBD1 (5 bases). The V end was cut by 3 bases, the J end by 3 bases, with 18 bases between. This CDR3 region has 15 residues. Germline assignment: CDR1 DFQATT and CDR2 SNEGSKA (reference sequence).

The chain links TRBV29-1 to TRBJ2-7; 9 bases line up with TRBD1. Germline CDR1 reads SQVTM; CDR2 reads ANQGSEA. The CDR3 has 14 amino acids. V was clipped by 1 base and J by 2 bases; unmatched bases: 3. The CDR3 coding sequence is TGCAGCGTTGAAGGGGGACAGGGAACCTACGAGCAGTACTTC. Its translation is CSVEGGQGTYEQYF.

The J gene is TRBJ2-1, the V gene TRBV5-8; 9 bases map to TRBD1. CDR3 length: 15 residues. V gave up 0 bases and J gave up 10 bases; unmatched junction bases: 8. Per germline, CDR1 SGHTS and CDR2 YDEGEE. The CDR3 coding sequence is TGTGCCAGCAGCTTGGCAGGGGACAGGGTCCAGGAGCAGTTCTTC. It encodes CASSLAGDRVQEQFF. Full variable domain (rest looked up from reference TRBV5-8 and TRBJ2-1): EAGVTQSPTHLIKTRGQQATLRCSPISGHTSVYWYQQALGLGLQFLLWYDEGEERNRGNFPPRFSGRQFPNYSSELNVNALELEDSALYLCASSLAGDRVQEQFFGPGTRLTVL.

The chain combines TRBV30 with TRBJ2-1; 10 bases map to TRBD1. This CDR3 has 13 residues. After removal of 4 bases from V and 12 bases from J, the junction contained 9 bases not matched to a gene. Germline V lookup: CDR1 GTSNPN, CDR2 SVGIG (reference sequence). The CDR3 loop reads CAWNRQGAVGQFF. The CDR3 DNA sequence: TGTGCCTGGAACCGACAGGGGGCCGTCGGGCAGTTCTTC.

The chain is built from TRBV18 and TRBJ2-3; D is perhaps TRBD2 (5 bases). V lost 0 bases and J 4 bases, leaving 5 bases between the germline ends. CDR3 length: 13 residues. Germline-derived CDR1 and CDR2 are KGHSH and LQKENI. In DNA form, the CDR3 reads TGTGCCAGCTCACCACCGGAGGCAGATACGCAGTATTTT. Translation: CASSPPEADTQYF. The whole variable domain, filled in from reference TRBV18 and TRBJ2-3, reads NAGVMQNPRHLVRRRGQEARLRCSPMKGHSHVYWYRQLPEEGLKFMVYLQKENIIDESGMPKERFSAEFPKEGPSILRIQQVVRGDSAAYFCASSPPEADTQYFGPGTRLTVL.

V usage is TRBV19 and J usage is TRBJ2-3, with 9 bases fitting TRBD1. Germline-derived CDR1 and CDR2 are LNHDA and SQIVND (reference sequence). This CDR3 contains 14 residues. J gave up 5 bases and V 6 bases, and 6 bases lay outside the gene matches. In nucleotides, the CDR3 is TGTGCCAGTAGCCAACAGGGGGCGGAAGATACGCAGTATTTT. Amino acid sequence: CASSQQGAEDTQYF.

This clone was recorded once. The J gene is TRBJ2-7, the V gene TRBV4-3; D is ambiguous. The CDR3 is 13 amino acids. CDR1 is LGHNA, CDR2 YSLEER, per germline. Between the trimmed V and J ends, which lost 0 bases and 3 bases, there was a span of 6 bases. CDR3 nucleotide sequence: TGCGCCAGCAGCCAAGATCGGAGCTACGAGCAGTACTTC. It codes for CASSQDRSYEQYF.

The chain links TRBV6-5 to TRBJ2-3, with D tentatively TRBD2 (6 bases). The CDR3 totals 14 residues. The germline V gene encodes CDR1 MNHEY and CDR2 SVGAGI. Trimming left V 2 bases short and J 1 base short, with 7 bases between. The CDR3 DNA sequence: TGTGCCAGCAGTTACGGGGAGGGCACAGATACGCAGTATTTT. It is translated as CASSYGEGTDTQYF.